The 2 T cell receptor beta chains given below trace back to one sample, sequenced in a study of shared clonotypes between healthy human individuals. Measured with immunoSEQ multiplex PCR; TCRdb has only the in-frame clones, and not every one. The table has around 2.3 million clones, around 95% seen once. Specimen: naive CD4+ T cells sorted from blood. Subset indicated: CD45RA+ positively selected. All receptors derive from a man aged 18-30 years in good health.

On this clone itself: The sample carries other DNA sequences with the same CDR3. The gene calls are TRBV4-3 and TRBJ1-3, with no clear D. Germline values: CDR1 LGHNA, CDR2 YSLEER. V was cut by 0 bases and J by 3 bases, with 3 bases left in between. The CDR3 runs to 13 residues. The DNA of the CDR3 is TGCGCCAGCAGCCAAGAGGTTGGAAACACCATATATTTT. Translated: CASSQEVGNTIYF.

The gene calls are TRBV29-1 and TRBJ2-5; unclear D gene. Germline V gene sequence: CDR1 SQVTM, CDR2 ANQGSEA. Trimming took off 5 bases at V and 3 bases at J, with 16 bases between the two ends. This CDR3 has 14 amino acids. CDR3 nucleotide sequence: TGCAGCGTTAGAAGGCCAGGTAGAGAAGAGACCCAGTACTTC. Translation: CSVRRPGREETQYF.